These 24 T cell receptor beta chains came from one sample sequenced in a study of T-cell reconstitution after alpha-beta-depleted transplantation in children. The library targeted TCRbeta and was prepared with unique molecular identifiers. Via MiXCR, TCRdb re-called the PCR reads, giving one row per CDR3 protein. The table lists hundreds of thousands of distinct CDR3 sequences, approximately 32% of them singletons, with 2% to 3% in the top ten. Sequenced material: PBMCs from the stem cell graft donor, taken from the stem cell graft. These receptors all come from a human donor who donated a stem cell graft to a child with aplastic anemia.

This clonotype was detected only a few times. J is TRBJ2-3 and V is TRBV19, with 10 bases identical to TRBD2. V was pared by 3 bases and J by 0 bases, with 3 bases of the junction left unmatched. This CDR3 has 16 amino acids. Per the germline V gene, CDR1 is LNHDA and CDR2 is SQIVND (reference sequence). The CDR3 DNA reads TGTGCCAGTAGTATGGGACTAGCGCCTAGCACAGATACGCAGTATTTT. It is translated as CASSMGLAPSTDTQYF.

Concerning this clonotype: One base away lies a much larger clone, so this may be a sequencing read error. The chain uses TRBV5-5 and TRBJ2-5, with TRBD2 matching over 15 bases. V was clipped by 4 bases and J by 2 bases; unmatched bases: 3. The CDR3 is made up of 16 amino acids. Germline assignment: CDR1 SGHKS and CDR2 YYEKEE (reference sequence). In DNA form, the CDR3 reads TGTGCCAGCAGCGTAGGACTAGCGGGAGGGCAAGAGACCCAGTACTTC. Translating it yields CASSVGLAGGQETQYF.

This clonotype appeared a few times. The V call is TRBV19, the J call TRBJ1-4, with 8 bases lining up with TRBD1. This CDR3 spans 15 amino acids. In germline, CDR1 is LNHDA, CDR2 SQIVND (reference sequence). The V segment lost 4 bases and the J segment 3 bases; nucleotides outside the gene matches: 4. The DNA of the CDR3 is TGTGCCAGTAGTACACAGGGGGTCTCTAATGAAAAACTGTTTTTT. This gives the protein CASSTQGVSNEKLFF.

The sample holds one count of this clonotype. The chain links TRBV19 to TRBJ1-1; no firm D call. Germline V gene lookup returns CDR1 LNHDA and CDR2 SQIVND (reference sequence). Trimming shortened V by 6 bases and J by 7 bases, and 15 bases separated the two germline ends. This CDR3 is built from 13 residues. CDR3 amino acids: CASSSRAGDEAFF. The CDR3, as DNA: TGTGCCAGTAGCAGTCGGGCAGGAGATGAAGCTTTCTTT.

This clonotype occurred a few times. This chain joins TRBV6-1 and TRBJ1-2; D gene uncertain. The CDR3 runs to 14 residues. Per germline, CDR1 MNHNS and CDR2 SASEGT. Trimming cost V 0 bases and J 5 bases, with 10 bases left between them. DNA for the CDR3: TGTGCCAGCAGTGAAGCGCCGACACGGTATGGCTACACCTTC. Translated, it gives CASSEAPTRYGYTF.

The CDR3 protein is CASSLTQTGPYEQYF. DNA of the CDR3: TGTGCCAGCAGTTTAACCCAGACAGGGCCCTACGAGCAGTACTTC. The rearrangement joins TRBV27 to TRBJ2-7, with 7 bases aligning to TRBD1. Per the germline V gene, CDR1 is MNHEY and CDR2 is SMNVEV (reference sequence). The junction had 6 bases not matched to a gene; V was cut back by 2 bases and J by 2 bases. The CDR3 consists of 15 residues.

The V gene is TRBV10-3, the J gene TRBJ2-5; D gene uncertain. The germline V and J ends were trimmed by 2 bases and 4 bases, with 8 bases remaining between them. Germline CDR1 is ENHRY and CDR2 is SYGVKD. This CDR3 comprises 13 residues. CDR3 nucleotides: TGTGCCATCAGTGAGCAACAGCTAGAGACCCAGTACTTC. This gives the protein CAISEQQLETQYF.

This clonotype was seen a single time. V usage is TRBV2 and J usage is TRBJ1-1; weak D call: TRBD1 (6 bases). Germline lookup yields CDR1 SNHLY and CDR2 FYNNEI. The CDR3 runs to 14 residues. Trimming removed 4 bases from V and 5 bases from J, with 14 bases in between. CDR3 nucleotides: TGTGCCAGCAGTGGGTGGGGGCTGGGGACTGAAGCTTTCTTT. Residues: CASSGWGLGTEAFF.

In this sample, this clonotype turned up a few times. V gene TRBV2 combines with J gene TRBJ1-5; the D gene is possibly TRBD1 (5 bases). This CDR3 region has 16 residues. Germline V CDR1 and CDR2: SNHLY, FYNNEI. V lost 6 bases and J 0 bases, leaving 15 bases between the germline ends. CDR3 loop: CASRTGPGNSNQPQHF. The CDR3 DNA reads as TGTGCCAGCAGGACGGGACCGGGCAATAGCAATCAGCCCCAGCATTTT.

The gene calls are TRBV28 and TRBJ2-7; 12 bases align to TRBD2. V dropped 7 bases and J dropped 0; count of bases not matched to a gene: 7. Germline V lookup: CDR1 MDHEN, CDR2 SYDVKM. The CDR3 length is 16 residues. This CDR3 is CASTLRTSGISYEQYF. For the CDR3, the DNA is TGTGCCAGCACCTTAAGGACTAGCGGGATCTCCTACGAGCAGTACTTC.

The chain joins TRBV7-9 to TRBJ1-1; no reliable D call. The CDR3 is made up of 14 amino acids. The germline V and J ends were trimmed by 5 bases and 10 bases, with 20 bases remaining between them. CDR1 and CDR2 (germline): SEHNR, FQNEAQ (reference sequence). The CDR3 region is CASSRNLPLSGAFF. In DNA form, the CDR3 reads TGTGCCAGCAGCCGCAACCTACCGCTAAGCGGAGCTTTCTTT.

There are a few counts of this clonotype. This chain joins TRBV5-4 and TRBJ1-1; D possibly corresponds to TRBD1 (5 bases). Germline values: CDR1 SGHNT, CDR2 YYREEE (reference sequence). The CDR3 covers 15 residues. The V and J ends lost 0 bases and 3 bases respectively, with 12 bases between them. The CDR3 DNA is TGTGCCAGCAGCTTGGCGGGGGGATCGGACACTGAAGCTTTCTTT. The encoded protein is CASSLAGGSDTEAFF.

The CDR3 protein is CASSLSGARIDTQYF. The CDR3 bases are TGTGCCAGCAGCTTGAGCGGGGCGAGAATAGATACGCAGTATTTT. V usage is TRBV2 and J usage is TRBJ2-3; 7 bases align to TRBD2. CDR1 is SNHLY, CDR2 FYNNEI, per germline. CDR3 size: 15 residues. J was trimmed by 5 bases and V by 6 bases; bases with no gene match: 11.

A few counts support this clonotype. The rearrangement links TRBV9 to TRBJ1-4, with D possibly being TRBD1 (5 bases). Germline-derived CDR1 and CDR2 are SGDLS and YYNGEE. V was trimmed by 4 bases and J by 5 bases, leaving 15 bases between them. The CDR3 sequence is 15 residues long. CDR3 sequence: CASSPGVLVNEKLFF. CDR3 in DNA: TGTGCCAGCAGCCCGGGGGTCCTGGTGAATGAAAAACTGTTTTTT.

Many counts were recorded for this clonotype. V is TRBV20-1 and J is TRBJ1-1; D call uncertain. Germline V lookup: CDR1 DFQATT, CDR2 SNEGSKA (reference sequence). Trimming left V 3 bases short and J 5 bases short, with 10 bases between. CDR3 size: 12 residues. The chain's CDR3 is CSASVMPTEAFF. CDR3 in DNA: TGCAGTGCTAGTGTCATGCCTACTGAAGCTTTCTTT.

The V call is TRBV5-1, the J call TRBJ1-5; 8 nucleotides align to TRBD1. This CDR3 has 17 residues. Germline assignment: CDR1 SGHRS and CDR2 YFSETQ. Trimming cost V 4 bases and J 2 bases; bases outside gene matches: 11. CDR3 nucleotide sequence: TGCGCCAGCAGCCCAACCGCATCGACAGGGGGCAATCAGCCCCAGCATTTT. Amino acid sequence: CASSPTASTGGNQPQHF. Full variable domain (missing parts from reference TRBV5-1 and TRBJ1-5): KAGVTQTPRYLIKTRGQQVTLSCSPISGHRSVSWYQQTPGQGLQFLFEYFSETQRNKGNFPGRFSGRQFSNSRSEMNVSTLELGDSALYLCASSPTASTGGNQPQHFGDGTRLSIL.

The chain links TRBV7-2 to TRBJ2-1, with D unclear. Trimming shortened V by 0 bases and J by 6 bases, and 15 bases separated the two germline ends. This CDR3 contains 16 residues. Germline V gives CDR1 SGHTA, CDR2 FQGNSA. CDR3 amino acids: CASSLAHRTITNEQFF. CDR3 DNA sequence: TGTGCCAGCAGCTTAGCGCACCGTACCATCACCAATGAGCAGTTCTTC.

In this sample, this clonotype turned up a few times. This chain uses TRBV15 with TRBJ2-5, with D maybe TRBD2 (6 bases). CDR1 LNHNV and CDR2 YYDKDF come from the germline V gene (reference sequence). This CDR3 has 17 residues. The germline V and J ends were trimmed by 0 bases and 4 bases, with 18 bases remaining between them. The CDR3, as DNA: TGTGCCACCAGCAGAGAAGGGCCATGGGAGCGGGCAGAGACCCAGTACTTC. Protein: CATSREGPWERAETQYF.

The chain employs TRBV30 and TRBJ2-1; TRBD2 aligns across 13 bases. CDR3 size: 18 residues. V lost 2 bases to trimming and J lost 0 bases; unmatched junction nucleotides: 7. Germline V gene data show CDR1 as GTSNPN and CDR2 as SVGIG (reference sequence). CDR3 in amino acids: CAWSLSRTSGSSYNEQFF. The DNA of the CDR3 is TGTGCCTGGAGTCTGAGTCGGACTAGCGGGAGCTCCTACAATGAGCAGTTCTTC.

V usage is TRBV7-6 and J usage is TRBJ2-1; no clear D. V was shortened by 2 bases and J by 9 bases, with 8 bases between the two germline ends. The CDR3 length is 12 residues. CDR1 is SGHVS and CDR2 is FNYEAQ in the germline V gene. The CDR3 loop reads CASSLPFGEQFF. The CDR3 DNA reads as TGTGCCAGCAGCTTACCCTTCGGTGAGCAGTTCTTC.

CDR3 in DNA: TGTGCCAGCAGCTTGACGATTTTAGCGGGAGTAGTAATGGGGGAGCTGTTTTTT. Protein sequence: CASSLTILAGVVMGELFF. V and J are TRBV5-4 and TRBJ2-2; 9 nucleotides agree with TRBD2. Per the germline V gene, CDR1 is SGHNT and CDR2 is YYREEE (reference sequence). V shed 1 base, J shed 8 bases, and the junction held 15 bases outside the gene matches. The CDR3 runs to 18 residues.

This clonotype was counted only a few times. The DNA of the CDR3 is TGCAGTGCTAGTCGCGGGCGCCCGGCGAATACGCAGTATTTT. It yields the protein CSASRGRPANTQYF. The rearrangement joins TRBV20-1 to TRBJ2-3; possible D gene TRBD2, 5 bases. The germline gives CDR1 DFQATT, CDR2 SNEGSKA (reference sequence). This CDR3 is 14 amino acids long. V was trimmed by 3 bases and J by 7 bases, leaving 17 bases between them.

V gene TRBV6-6 combines with J gene TRBJ1-2; tentative D call: TRBD1 (5 bases). The CDR3 runs to 13 residues. CDR1 MNHNY and CDR2 SVGAGI come from the germline V gene (reference sequence). With 7 bases removed from V and 7 bases from J, the gap between germline ends came to 16 bases. CDR3 sequence (DNA): TGTGCCAGCAAGGTGCAGGGAATGGGTGGCTACACCTTC. Residues: CASKVQGMGGYTF.

This clonotype was found a few times. This chain uses TRBV9 with TRBJ1-1; D remains unclear. The V and J ends lost 3 bases and 1 base respectively, with 13 bases between them. CDR1 SGDLS and CDR2 YYNGEE come from the germline V gene. The CDR3 loop spans 15 amino acids. CDR3 residues: CASSARAQANTEAFF. The CDR3 DNA reads as TGTGCCAGCAGCGCCCGCGCGCAGGCGAACACTGAAGCTTTCTTT.